These 16 T cell receptor beta chains came from one sample sequenced in a study of T cell responses to AZD1222 COVID-19 vaccine. Clones were sequenced by immunoSEQ multiplex PCR, and TCRdb holds only the in-frame ones, with some missing. The sample includes roughly 70,000 clones, 90% to 95% of them seen just once. The sample was peripheral blood, taken 28 days after the second dose of the MenACWY control vaccine. The receptors were sampled from an adult who received the MenACWY meningococcal vaccine as a control.

This clone was counted between two and nine times. The gene calls are TRBV7-9 and TRBJ1-1, with D unresolved. In germline, CDR1 is SEHNR, CDR2 FQNEAQ (reference sequence). Trimming pared 1 base from V and 3 bases from J, leaving 6 bases between. This CDR3 contains 13 residues. The CDR3, as DNA: TGTGCCAGCAGCTTAGGAAGCCACACTGAAGCTTTCTTT. This codes for CASSLGSHTEAFF.

J is TRBJ2-7 and V is TRBV19, with 7 positions matching TRBD1. The germline CDR1 and CDR2 sequences are LNHDA and SQIVND (reference sequence). The CDR3 has 17 residues. The junction had 10 bases not matched to a gene; V was cut back by 1 base and J by 1 base. CDR3 nucleotides: TGTGCCAGTAGTATAGCCACCTGGGGACAGTTTTCCTACGAGCAGTACTTC. Residues: CASSIATWGQFSYEQYF.

The chain carries TRBV7-6 and TRBJ2-1; the match to TRBD2 covers 10 bases. Germline V lookup: CDR1 SGHVS, CDR2 FNYEAQ. V gave up 5 bases and J gave up 7 bases; unmatched junction bases: 8. CDR3 length: 15 amino acids. CDR3 amino acids: CASSPGPSGGNEQFF. The DNA of the CDR3 is TGTGCCAGCAGCCCTGGGCCTAGCGGGGGTAATGAGCAGTTCTTC. The full variable domain, rest sourced from reference TRBV7-6 and TRBJ2-1, is GAGVSQSPRYKVTKRGQDVALRCDPISGHVSLYWYRQALGQGPEFLTYFNYEAQQDKSGLPNDRFSAERPEGSISTLTIQRTEQRDSAMYRCASSPGPSGGNEQFFGPGTRLTVL.

By frequency in the sample, this clone is medium-sized (0.01 to 0.1%). This CDR3 reads CASSYSFLLETEAFF. The CDR3 nucleotides read TGTGCCAGCAGTTACTCGTTCCTCCTTGAGACTGAAGCTTTCTTT. The chain links TRBV6-5 to TRBJ1-1; the D is unclear. The CDR3 contains 15 residues. Trimming removed 0 bases at V and 5 bases at J, with 13 bases between. Germline V gene lookup returns CDR1 MNHEY and CDR2 SVGAGI.

In DNA, the CDR3 is TGTGCCAGTAGTCCTACAGGGGGGAAAGAGACCCAGTACTTC. As protein: CASSPTGGKETQYF. V and J are TRBV19 and TRBJ2-5; 8 nucleotides match TRBD1. The V segment lost 5 bases and the J segment 3 bases; nucleotides outside the gene matches: 5. CDR3 length: 14 amino acids. CDR1 and CDR2 from the germline V gene are LNHDA and SQIVND (reference sequence).

The V and J genes are TRBV5-1 and TRBJ2-2, with 9 bases that match TRBD1. Germline V gives CDR1 SGHRS, CDR2 YFSETQ. The CDR3 is 15 residues long. The V segment lost 5 bases and the J segment 2 bases; nucleotides outside the gene matches: 4. CDR3 nucleotides: TGCGCCAGCAGTTGGGACAGGGCAAACACCGGGGAGCTGTTTTTT. Protein sequence: CASSWDRANTGELFF.

V usage is TRBV27 and J usage is TRBJ2-7; TRBD2 matches at 7 bases. Germline V lookup: CDR1 MNHEY, CDR2 SMNVEV (reference sequence). V shed 3 bases, J shed 3 bases, and the junction held 2 bases outside the gene matches. The CDR3 is made up of 13 amino acids. The CDR3 sequence is CASSLGGLYEQYF. The CDR3 DNA reads TGTGCCAGCAGTTTGGGAGGGCTCTACGAGCAGTACTTC.

The chain couples TRBV28 to TRBJ2-1; TRBD2 aligns across 11 bases. J lost 7 bases, V lost 6 bases, and 5 bases had no gene match. Germline CDR1 reads MDHEN; CDR2 reads SYDVKM. This CDR3 region has 14 residues. CDR3 sequence reads: CASRETSGRNEQFF. DNA of the CDR3: TGTGCCAGCAGGGAAACTAGCGGGAGAAATGAGCAGTTCTTC.

The chain combines TRBV6-6 with TRBJ1-2, with D possibly TRBD1 on 5 matching bases. Germline V gene data show CDR1 as MNHNY and CDR2 as SVGAGI (reference sequence). Trimming removed 4 bases from V and 8 bases from J, with 14 bases in between. This CDR3 comprises 13 residues. The CDR3 nucleotides read TGTGCCAGCAGTTCCGCGACGGGGCTAGGCTACACCTTC. Its translation: CASSSATGLGYTF.

The chain joins TRBV4-3 to TRBJ1-2; tentative D call: TRBD1 (6 bases). V was cut by 1 base and J by 4 bases, with 13 bases left in between. The CDR3 contains 15 residues. CDR1 LGHNA and CDR2 YSLEER come from the germline V gene. CDR3 in amino acids: CASSQAPQGGYGYTF. CDR3 in DNA: TGCGCCAGCAGCCAAGCCCCACAGGGAGGCTATGGCTACACCTTC.

The CDR3 nucleotides read TGTGCCGGGACAGGGGTTTTTGGCTACACCTTC. The encoded protein is CAGTGVFGYTF. The chain combines TRBV6-5 with TRBJ1-2; 10 bases fit TRBD1. The trim removed 11 bases at V and 7 bases at J, leaving 4 bases unmatched. Per germline, CDR1 MNHEY and CDR2 SVGAGI. The CDR3 contains 11 residues.

The rearrangement links TRBV11-2 to TRBJ1-1; D perhaps matches TRBD1 (5 bases). V was pared by 4 bases and J by 5 bases, with 14 bases between. Per the germline V gene, CDR1 is SGHAT and CDR2 is FQNNGV. The length of the CDR3 is 14 residues. DNA of the CDR3: TGTGCCAGCAGCTGGTATGGGACCGAAACTGAAGCTTTCTTT. Amino acids: CASSWYGTETEAFF.

This chain links TRBV27 with TRBJ1-6; no clear D. Trimming cost V 5 bases and J 3 bases, with 5 bases left between them. The CDR3 is 13 amino acids. Germline CDR1 and CDR2: MNHEY and SMNVEV (reference sequence). CDR3 bases: TGTGCCAGCAGTACTAACTATAATTCACCCCTCCACTTT. It is translated as CASSTNYNSPLHF.

The chain is built from TRBV27 and TRBJ2-2; no definite D call. Germline CDR1 reads MNHEY; CDR2 reads SMNVEV (reference sequence). This CDR3 contains 13 residues. Trimming took off 4 bases at V and 7 bases at J, with 10 bases between the two ends. The CDR3: CASSWANLGELFF. As DNA, the CDR3 is TGTGCCAGCAGTTGGGCTAACCTCGGGGAGCTGTTTTTT.

This sequence joins TRBV19 and TRBJ2-2; D is tentatively TRBD1 or TRBD2 (5 bases each). CDR3 size: 15 residues. Between the trimmed V and J ends, which lost 4 bases and 4 bases, there was a span of 13 bases. CDR1 is LNHDA and CDR2 is SQIVND in the germline V gene (reference sequence). The CDR3 bases are TGTGCCAGTAGTAAAACGGGACCTTTCACCGGGGAGCTGTTTTTT. Translation gives CASSKTGPFTGELFF.

This clone appeared once. The chain has TRBV21-1 and TRBJ2-5; the table's D gene call, TRBD2, was not cross checked with the DNA. TRBV21-1 is deemed a pseudogene. CDR3 length equals 14 residues. The CDR3 spells CATTRPRGRETQYF. DNA for the CDR3: TGTGCCACCACCCGGCCGCGGGGGCGAGAGACCCAGTACTTC.